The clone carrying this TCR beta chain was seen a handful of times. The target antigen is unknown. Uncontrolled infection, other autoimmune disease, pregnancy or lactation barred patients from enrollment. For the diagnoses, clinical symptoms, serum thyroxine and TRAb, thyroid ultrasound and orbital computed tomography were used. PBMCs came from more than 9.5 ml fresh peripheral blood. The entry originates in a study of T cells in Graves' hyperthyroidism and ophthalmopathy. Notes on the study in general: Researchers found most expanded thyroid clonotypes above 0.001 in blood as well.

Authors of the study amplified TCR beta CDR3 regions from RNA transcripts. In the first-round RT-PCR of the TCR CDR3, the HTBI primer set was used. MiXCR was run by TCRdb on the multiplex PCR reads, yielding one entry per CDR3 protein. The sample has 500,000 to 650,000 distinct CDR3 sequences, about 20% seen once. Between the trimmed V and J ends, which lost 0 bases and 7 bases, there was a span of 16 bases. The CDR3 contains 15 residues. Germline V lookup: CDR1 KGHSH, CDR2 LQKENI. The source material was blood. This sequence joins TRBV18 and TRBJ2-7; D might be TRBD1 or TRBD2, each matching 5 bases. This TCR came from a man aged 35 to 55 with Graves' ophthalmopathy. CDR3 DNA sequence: TGTGCCAGCTCACCACCGGGCCAACCATGGGGGGAGCAGTACTTC. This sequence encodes CASSPPGQPWGEQYF.